This T cell receptor (beta chain) came from a study of T cells in Graves' hyperthyroidism and ophthalmopathy. What was amplified from RNA transcripts were TCR beta CDR3 regions. HTBI primers drove first-round RT-PCR of the TCR CDR3. MiXCR was run by TCRdb on the multiplex PCR reads, yielding one entry per CDR3 protein. The sample consists of about 350,000 distinct CDR3 sequences, roughly 13% of them appearing once. This CDR3 has 13 residues. The germline V gene has CDR1 SEHNR and CDR2 FQNEAQ (reference sequence). V lost 1 base and J 4 bases, leaving 5 bases between the germline ends. This clonotype came up many times. Stable hyperthyroidism: no ophthalmopathy progression over 18 months of follow-up.

The chain joins TRBV7-9 to TRBJ1-3, with unresolved D. The origin of this receptor is a woman under 40 with Graves' hyperthyroidism. Sequenced input: blood. The CDR3 here is CASSLEGGNTIYF. In DNA, the CDR3 is TGTGCCAGCAGCTTAGAAGGCGGAAACACCATATATTTT.